This entry lists 9 T cell receptor beta chains sequenced from one sample in a study of blood T cell repertoires in COVID-19. The table came from immunoSEQ multiplex PCR; TCRdb's copy has only in-frame clones and leaves some out. There are around 200,000 clones in the sample; roughly nine tenths occur only once, and around 20% lies in the top ten. Sequenced material: peripheral blood. These receptors originate from a man between 65 and 80 years old with active or convalescent COVID-19.

This clone has a handful of counts. J is TRBJ1-1 and V is TRBV11-2; tentative D call: TRBD1 (6 bases). The CDR3 length is 11 residues. CDR1 and CDR2 from the germline V gene are SGHAT and FQNNGV. The ends were cut back, 5 bases at V and 11 bases at J, with 12 bases in the middle. CDR3 region: CASSRWDTAFF. The CDR3 DNA is TGTGCCAGCAGCCGATGGGACACCGCTTTCTTT.

V is TRBV6-2 or TRBV6-3 and J is TRBJ2-1; D gene uncertain. The CDR3 sequence is 15 residues long. CDR1 is MNHEY and CDR2 is SVGEGT in the germline V gene. Trimming stripped 1 base from V and 7 bases from J, with 14 bases between. The CDR3 DNA reads TGTGCCAGCAGTTACTGGTCTAGAGGTCGGAATGAGCAGTTCTTC. This encodes CASSYWSRGRNEQFF.

J is TRBJ2-7 and V is TRBV19; weak D call: TRBD2 (5 bases). The V and J ends lost 6 bases and 5 bases respectively, with 14 bases between them. Germline V gene data show CDR1 as LNHDA and CDR2 as SQIVND (reference sequence). This CDR3 contains 13 residues. The CDR3 DNA sequence: TGTGCCAGTAGCCGGACGGAGGACCACGAGCAGTACTTC. This sequence encodes CASSRTEDHEQYF.

The J gene is TRBJ2-1, the V gene TRBV7-3; D is perhaps TRBD2 (6 bases). V was pared by 1 base and J by 2 bases, with 6 bases between. The CDR3 spans 14 residues. Germline-derived CDR1 and CDR2 are SGHTA and FQGTGA. The CDR3 spells CASSLRLAYNEQFF. The CDR3 region has the DNA TGTGCCAGCAGCTTAAGACTAGCCTACAATGAGCAGTTCTTC.

This chain uses TRBV19 with TRBJ2-5, with TRBD2 matching 11 bases. CDR1 and CDR2 from the germline V gene are LNHDA and SQIVND (reference sequence). This CDR3 has 15 amino acids. V lost 4 bases to trimming and J lost 4 bases; unmatched junction nucleotides: 5. The CDR3 spells CASSTLSGRGETQYF. CDR3 DNA sequence: TGTGCCAGTAGTACCCTTAGCGGGAGGGGAGAGACCCAGTACTTC.

J is TRBJ1-4 and V is TRBV3-1 (or the pseudogene TRBV3-2); D possibly corresponds to TRBD1 (5 bases). Germline V CDR1 and CDR2: LGHDT, YNNKEL (reference sequence). V was shortened by 4 bases and J by 6 bases, with 15 bases between the two germline ends. CDR3 length equals 15 residues. CDR3 amino acids: CASSRLGTGDEKLFF. The CDR3, as DNA: TGTGCCAGCAGCCGACTTGGGACGGGGGATGAAAAACTGTTTTTT.

The genes are TRBV18 and TRBJ1-4; 7 bases are shared with TRBD1. V was clipped by 6 bases and J by 8 bases; unmatched bases: 6. The CDR3 sequence is 13 residues long. Germline V gene sequence: CDR1 KGHSH, CDR2 LQKENI. The CDR3 bases are TGTGCCAGCTCGGGGACAGCCTCGGAAAAACTGTTTTTT. It translates to CASSGTASEKLFF.

V and J are TRBV5-1 and TRBJ2-1; 9 bases are shared with TRBD2. This CDR3 has 18 residues. J lost 7 bases, V lost 4 bases, and 18 bases had no gene match. Germline lookup yields CDR1 SGHRS and CDR2 YFSETQ. CDR3 DNA: TGCGCCAGCAGCCCCACGAGGGGCGGGGGGGCCCGCGCTAATGAGCAGTTCTTC. This gives the protein CASSPTRGGGARANEQFF.

This chain connects TRBV5-1 to TRBJ1-6; TRBD1 aligns across 7 bases. Germline V CDR1 and CDR2: SGHRS, YFSETQ. V gave up 1 base and J gave up 5 bases; unmatched junction bases: 0. The CDR3 runs to 14 residues. The CDR3 loop is CASSLQGDNSPLHF. The CDR3 region has the DNA TGCGCCAGCAGCTTGCAGGGGGATAATTCACCCCTCCACTTT.